This entry is about one T cell receptor beta chain. The antigen remains undetermined. Trimming took 8 bases from V and 4 from J; bases not matched to a gene: 8. This CDR3 has 14 amino acids. Per the germline V gene, CDR1 is SNHLY and CDR2 is FYNNEI. The sample comes from a study of cytomegalovirus exposure and HLA in healthy donors. Turning to the study itself: The approximately 120 validation repertoires, a later analysis reported, used the same platform as the roughly 730 repertoires from the first cohort. Study-level results: Reported performance of the classifier showed diagnosis of cytomegalovirus status with high specificity and sensitivity.

Data came from immunoSEQ multiplex PCR; TCRdb stores just in-frame clones and leaves some out. The sample carries 200,000 to 250,000 clones, approximately 88% recorded once. The chain links TRBV2 to TRBJ1-3, with 7 bases matching TRBD1. This sequence was found in a woman in her twenties or thirties in good health and CMV-seropositive. Sequenced input: PBMCs. The CDR3 DNA reads as TGTGCCAGCCGCACCGGGACAGCAGGAAACACCATATATTTT. This gives the protein CASRTGTAGNTIYF.